This T cell receptor beta chain came from a study of identifying expanded T cells in peripheral blood. Using immunoSEQ multiplex PCR, the repertoire was profiled, and TCRdb retains in-frame clones only, with some absent. The sample includes over 65,000 clones, 85% to 90% of them seen just once. V lost 0 bases and J 4 bases, leaving 16 bases between the germline ends. The germline CDR1 and CDR2 sequences are SGHRS and YFSETQ. The CDR3 is made up of 16 amino acids. This TCR came from a person aged 18 to 70 in good health. The chain has TRBV5-1 and TRBJ1-2; TRBD1 is a possible D gene (5 bases). Sequencing used blood. The CDR3 DNA follows: TGCGCCAGCAGCTTGGGAGGGACTCCTCCGACCTATGGCTACACCTTC. Amino acid sequence: CASSLGGTPPTYGYTF.